The rows below give T cell receptor beta chains drawn from one sample of a study of T cells in Graves' hyperthyroidism and ophthalmopathy. TCRdb ran MiXCR on the multiplex PCR reads and lists one entry per CDR3 protein. The table includes almost 600,000 distinct CDR3 sequences, around 45% detected once. Sequenced material: peripheral blood or thyroid tissue (not recorded which). The source is a woman aged 18-30 years with Graves' hyperthyroidism. CDR3s include the opening cysteine and the closing phenylalanine or tryptophan. D genes are given only for firm matches. Rows may omit the clone size; those that give it use once, few, many or a size class.

clone_size,d_call,j_call,v_call,cdr3_aa,cdr3_nt
many,-,TRBJ2-7,TRBV6-1,CASRHPGRQYF,TGTGCCAGCAGACATCCGGGCCGCCAGTACTTC
-,-,TRBJ1-2,TRBV6-2/TRBV6-3,CASSYGSGARGYTF,TGTGCCAGCAGTTACGGTTCAGGGGCGCGTGGCTACACCTTC
-,-,TRBJ1-3,TRBV10-3,CAITSGQGGNTIYF,TGTGCCATCACTTCCGGGCAAGGCGGAAACACCATATATTTT
once,TRBD1,TRBJ1-5,TRBV29-1,CSVDTGTGAKPQHF,TGCAGCGTTGATACAGGGACAGGGGCTAAGCCCCAGCATTTT
-,-,TRBJ2-1,TRBV19,CASSPGAFYNEQFF,TGTGCCAGTAGTCCAGGAGCCTTTTACAATGAGCAGTTCTTC
many,-,TRBJ1-2,TRBV5-6,CASSRRQSNYGYTF,TGTGCCAGCAGCAGGAGACAGAGTAACTATGGCTACACCTTC
-,-,TRBJ1-6,TRBV10-3,CAISDGQPVNSPLHF,TGTGCCATCAGTGACGGACAGCCAGTCAATTCACCCCTCCACTTT
many,TRBD1,TRBJ1-1,TRBV5-1,CASSSSGGSGTEAFF,TGCGCCAGCAGCTCCTCAGGGGGCAGTGGAACTGAAGCTTTCTTT
few,-,TRBJ1-1,TRBV3-1,CGSSQIRGTEAFF,TGTGGCAGCAGCCAGATTAGAGGCACTGAAGCTTTCTTT
-,-,TRBJ2-2,TRBV5-4,CASSLDQGYTGELFF,TGTGCCAGCAGCTTAGATCAGGGGTACACCGGGGAGCTGTTTTTT
-,TRBD2,TRBJ2-2,TRBV20-1,CSARRLAGGFTGELFF,TGCAGTGCTAGGCGTCTGGCGGGAGGTTTCACCGGGGAGCTGTTTTTT
-,-,TRBJ1-6,TRBV10-3,CAISEGQPYSPLHF,TGTGCCATCAGTGAGGGACAGCCTTATTCACCCCTCCACTTT
-,TRBD2,TRBJ2-7,TRBV29-1,CSESGTSSAEQYF,TGCAGCGAATCCGGGACTAGTTCTGCCGAGCAGTACTTC
many,TRBD2,TRBJ2-5,TRBV4-3,CASSQDWGGSGETQYF,TGCGCCAGCAGCCAAGATTGGGGCGGGAGTGGAGAGACCCAGTACTTC
many,-,TRBJ1-5,TRBV24-1,CATSDFGDQPQHF,TGTGCCACCAGTGATTTTGGGGATCAGCCCCAGCATTTT
-,-,TRBJ2-1,TRBV12-3/TRBV12-4,CASSGRSYNEQFF,TGTGCCAGCAGTGGACGGTCCTACAATGAGCAGTTCTTC
few,TRBD1,TRBJ1-1,TRBV12-3/TRBV12-4,CASSYSGGNTEAFF,TGTGCCAGCAGTTACTCAGGGGGGAACACTGAAGCTTTCTTT
many,-,TRBJ1-6,TRBV5-4,CASSLRTGNSPLHF,TGTGCCAGCAGCTTGCGGACGGGAAATTCACCCCTCCACTTT
-,TRBD1,TRBJ2-5,TRBV5-1,CASSTVTGATQYF,TGCGCCAGCAGCACCGTGACAGGGGCGACCCAGTACTTC
many,-,TRBJ1-1,TRBV5-4,CASSYQTLTWGNTEAFF,TGTGCCAGCAGCTACCAAACCTTGACTTGGGGGAACACTGAAGCTTTCTTT
-,-,TRBJ2-2,TRBV9,CVSSVGDFGAGELFF,TGTGTCAGCAGCGTAGGGGACTTTGGGGCCGGGGAGCTGTTTTTT
-,TRBD1,TRBJ2-7,TRBV7-2,CASSPLLYRGRVDTEQYF,TGTGCCAGCAGCCCTTTACTATACAGGGGAAGAGTGGATACCGAGCAGTACTTC
many,-,TRBJ2-2,TRBV29-1,CSANRGSNTGELFF,TGCAGCGCTAACCGGGGGTCAAACACCGGGGAGCTGTTTTTT
-,TRBD2,TRBJ2-3,TRBV19,CASSKGLAEGYTQYF,TGTGCCAGTAGCAAAGGACTAGCCGAGGGATATACGCAGTATTTT
many,-,TRBJ2-2,TRBV20-1,CSASRGSPNTGELFF,TGCAGTGCTAGTAGGGGGAGCCCGAACACCGGGGAGCTGTTTTTT
once,-,TRBJ2-2,TRBV6-1,CASSVGGVNTGELFF,TGTGCCAGCAGTGTCGGTGGGGTGAACACCGGGGAGCTGTTTTTT
-,-,TRBJ2-5,TRBV24-1,CATSDSTGRETQYF,TGTGCCACCAGTGATTCGACGGGGCGCGAGACCCAGTACTTC
many,-,TRBJ1-1,TRBV27,CASSSSGGHSFF,TGTGCCAGCAGTTCCTCCGGGGGGCACAGTTTCTTT
-,-,TRBJ2-2,TRBV7-9,CASSSGPLFGELFF,TGTGCCAGCAGTTCGGGACCCCTGTTCGGGGAGCTGTTTTTT
-,TRBD1,TRBJ2-1,TRBV7-9,CASSLDYQGDEQFF,TGTGCCAGCAGCTTAGACTACCAGGGGGATGAGCAGTTCTTC
many,-,TRBJ2-5,TRBV18,CASSPSRLETQYF,TGTGCCAGCTCACCCTCAAGGTTGGAGACCCAGTACTTC
many,-,TRBJ1-5,TRBV20-1,CSARDTNSNQPQHF,TGCAGTGCTAGGGACACAAATAGCAATCAGCCCCAGCATTTT
-,-,TRBJ1-5,TRBV2,CASSPPSHSRVDQPQHF,TGTGCCAGCTCACCACCCAGCCACAGCAGGGTTGATCAGCCCCAGCATTTT
few,-,TRBJ1-3,TRBV27,CASRTGTPGNTIYF,TGTGCCAGCAGGACAGGAACCCCTGGAAACACCATATATTTT
-,TRBD2,TRBJ2-1,TRBV15,CATSRDFSGSYEQFF,TGTGCCACCAGCAGAGATTTTAGCGGGAGCTATGAGCAGTTCTTC
-,TRBD1,TRBJ1-2,TRBV7-2,CATADRGRGYTF,TGTGCCACCGCGGACAGGGGGCGGGGCTACACCTTC
-,-,TRBJ2-5,TRBV29-1,CSQDGTLLKTQYF,TGCAGCCAAGACGGGACCCTACTAAAGACCCAGTACTTC
many,-,TRBJ2-1,TRBV2,CASTESSLHNEQFF,TGTGCCAGCACCGAGTCCTCTTTGCACAATGAGCAGTTCTTC
-,-,TRBJ2-1,TRBV20-1,CSASLGVEQFF,TGCAGTGCTAGTTTGGGAGTTGAGCAGTTCTTC
many,-,TRBJ2-5,TRBV6-5,CASSYRMRTDLQETQYF,TGTGCCAGCAGTTACCGCATGAGGACAGACCTCCAAGAGACCCAGTACTTC
few,TRBD1,TRBJ1-2,TRBV30,CAWADRGRRGYTF,TGTGCCTGGGCCGACAGGGGGCGAAGGGGCTACACCTTC
many,-,TRBJ1-1,TRBV2,CASRGGRGSTEAFF,TGTGCCAGCAGGGGAGGACGGGGGAGCACTGAAGCTTTCTTT
-,-,TRBJ1-4,TRBV7-2,CASSFLGGLAGEKLFF,TGTGCCAGCAGCTTTCTGGGAGGACTAGCGGGAGAAAAACTGTTTTTT
-,-,TRBJ2-7,TRBV27,CASSFSRKVDEQYF,TGTGCCAGCAGTTTCTCCAGGAAGGTCGACGAGCAGTACTTC
few,-,TRBJ2-7,TRBV3-1,CASFQLLSYEQYF,TGTGCCAGCTTCCAACTCCTCTCCTACGAGCAGTACTTC
many,TRBD1,TRBJ1-1,TRBV4-1,CASSQARGQLNTEAFF,TGCGCCAGCAGCCAAGCCAGGGGACAGTTGAACACTGAAGCTTTCTTT